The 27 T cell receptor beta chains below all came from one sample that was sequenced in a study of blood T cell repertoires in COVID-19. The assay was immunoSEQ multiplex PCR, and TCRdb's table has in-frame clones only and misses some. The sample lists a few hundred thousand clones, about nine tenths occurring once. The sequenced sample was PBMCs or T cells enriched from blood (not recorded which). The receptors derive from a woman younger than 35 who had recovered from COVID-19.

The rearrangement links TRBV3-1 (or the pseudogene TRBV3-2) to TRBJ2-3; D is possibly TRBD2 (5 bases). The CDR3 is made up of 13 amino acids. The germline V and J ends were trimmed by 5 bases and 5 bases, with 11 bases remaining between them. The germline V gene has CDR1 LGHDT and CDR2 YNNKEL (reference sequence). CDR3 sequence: CASSSTRVDTQYF. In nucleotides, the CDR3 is TGTGCCAGCAGCTCTACTAGGGTAGATACGCAGTATTTT.

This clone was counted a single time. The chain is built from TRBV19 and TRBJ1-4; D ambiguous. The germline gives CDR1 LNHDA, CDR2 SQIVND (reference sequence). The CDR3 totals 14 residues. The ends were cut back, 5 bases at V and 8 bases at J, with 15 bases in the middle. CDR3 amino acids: CASSAGGDEEKLFF. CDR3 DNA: TGTGCCAGTAGTGCAGGCGGGGATGAAGAAAAACTGTTTTTT.

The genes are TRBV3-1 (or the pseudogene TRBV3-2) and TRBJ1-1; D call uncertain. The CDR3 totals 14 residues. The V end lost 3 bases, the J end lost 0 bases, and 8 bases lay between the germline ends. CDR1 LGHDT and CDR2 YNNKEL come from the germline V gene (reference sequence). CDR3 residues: CASSHPSMNTEAFF. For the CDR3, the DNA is TGTGCCAGCAGCCACCCCTCTATGAACACTGAAGCTTTCTTT.

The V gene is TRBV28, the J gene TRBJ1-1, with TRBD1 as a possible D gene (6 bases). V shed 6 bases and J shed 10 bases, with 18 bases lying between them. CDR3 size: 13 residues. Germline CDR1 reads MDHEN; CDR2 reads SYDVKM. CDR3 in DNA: TGTGCCAGCAGCTCAGACCCCGGGGGGCGAGCTTTCTTT. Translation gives CASSSDPGGRAFF.

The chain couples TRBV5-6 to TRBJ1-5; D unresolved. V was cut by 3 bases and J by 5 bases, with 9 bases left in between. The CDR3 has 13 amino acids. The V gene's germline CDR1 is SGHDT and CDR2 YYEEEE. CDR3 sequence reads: CASSYWGDQPQHF. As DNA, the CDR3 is TGTGCCAGCAGCTATTGGGGAGATCAGCCCCAGCATTTT.

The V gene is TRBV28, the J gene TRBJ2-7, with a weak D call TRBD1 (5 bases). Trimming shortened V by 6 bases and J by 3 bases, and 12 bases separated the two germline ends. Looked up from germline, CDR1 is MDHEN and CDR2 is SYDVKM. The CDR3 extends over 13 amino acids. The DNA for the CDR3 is TGTGCCAGCAGACAGGCGCCCCACTACGAGCAGTACTTC. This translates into CASRQAPHYEQYF.

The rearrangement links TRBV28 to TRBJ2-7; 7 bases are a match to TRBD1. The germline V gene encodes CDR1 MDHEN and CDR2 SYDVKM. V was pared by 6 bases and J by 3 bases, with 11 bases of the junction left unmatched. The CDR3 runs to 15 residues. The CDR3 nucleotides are TGTGCCAGCAGCCAAGAAGAGGGGGCAGGCTACGAGCAGTACTTC. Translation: CASSQEEGAGYEQYF. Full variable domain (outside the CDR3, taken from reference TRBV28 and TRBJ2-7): DVKVTQSSRYLVKRTGEKVFLECVQDMDHENMFWYRQDPGLGLRLIYFSYDVKMKEKGDIPEGYSVSREKKERFSLILESASTNQTSMYLCASSQEEGAGYEQYFGPGTRLTVT.

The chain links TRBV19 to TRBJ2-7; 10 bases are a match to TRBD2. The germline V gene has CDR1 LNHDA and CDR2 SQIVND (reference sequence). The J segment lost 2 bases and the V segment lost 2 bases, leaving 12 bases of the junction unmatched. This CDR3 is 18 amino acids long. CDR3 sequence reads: CASSINRGASGSPYEQYF. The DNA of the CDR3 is TGTGCCAGTAGTATAAATAGAGGGGCTAGCGGGAGTCCCTACGAGCAGTACTTC. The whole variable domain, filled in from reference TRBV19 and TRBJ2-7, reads DGGITQSPKYLFRKEGQNVTLSCEQNLNHDAMYWYRQDPGQGLRLIYYSQIVNDFQKGDIAEGYSVSREKKESFPLTVTSAQKNPTAFYLCASSINRGASGSPYEQYFGPGTRLTVT.

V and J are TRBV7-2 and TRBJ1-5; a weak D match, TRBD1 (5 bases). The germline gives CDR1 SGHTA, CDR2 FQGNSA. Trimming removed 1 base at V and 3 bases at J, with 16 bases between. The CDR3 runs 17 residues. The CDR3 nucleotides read TGTGCCAGCAGCTTAGGTGCGGGGGAAGGGCCCAATCAGCCCCAGCATTTT. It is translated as CASSLGAGEGPNQPQHF.

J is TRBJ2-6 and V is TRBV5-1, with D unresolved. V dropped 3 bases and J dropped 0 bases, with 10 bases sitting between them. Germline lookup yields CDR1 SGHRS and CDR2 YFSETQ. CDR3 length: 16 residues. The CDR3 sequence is CASSWPQNSGANVLTF. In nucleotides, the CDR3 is TGCGCCAGCAGCTGGCCCCAAAACTCTGGGGCCAACGTCCTGACTTTC.

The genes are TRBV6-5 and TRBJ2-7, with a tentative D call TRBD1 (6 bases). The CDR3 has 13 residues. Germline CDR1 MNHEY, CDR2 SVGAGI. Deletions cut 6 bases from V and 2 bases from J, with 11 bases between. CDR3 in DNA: TGTGCCAGCAGGTGGGGACAAACCTACGAGCAGTACTTC. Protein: CASRWGQTYEQYF.

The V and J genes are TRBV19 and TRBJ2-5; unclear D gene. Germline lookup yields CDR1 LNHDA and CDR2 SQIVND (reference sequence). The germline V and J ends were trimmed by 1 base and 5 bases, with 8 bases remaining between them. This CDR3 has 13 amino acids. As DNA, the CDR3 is TGTGCCAGTAGTATAGCCGTTTTGGAGACCCAGTACTTC. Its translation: CASSIAVLETQYF.

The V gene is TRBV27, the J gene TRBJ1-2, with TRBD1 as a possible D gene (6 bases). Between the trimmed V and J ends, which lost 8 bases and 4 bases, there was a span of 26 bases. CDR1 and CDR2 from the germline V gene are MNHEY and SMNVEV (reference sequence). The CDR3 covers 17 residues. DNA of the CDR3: TGTGCCAGCGCCTACACACCAACGGACAGAAACCCCTATGGCTACACCTTC. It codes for CASAYTPTDRNPYGYTF.

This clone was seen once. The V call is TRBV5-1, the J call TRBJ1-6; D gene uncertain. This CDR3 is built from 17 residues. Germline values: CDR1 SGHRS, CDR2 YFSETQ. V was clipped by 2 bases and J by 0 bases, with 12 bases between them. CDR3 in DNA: TGCGCCAGCAGCTTCGGTAGGGAGCCCTCCTATAATTCACCCCTCCACTTT. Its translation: CASSFGREPSYNSPLHF.

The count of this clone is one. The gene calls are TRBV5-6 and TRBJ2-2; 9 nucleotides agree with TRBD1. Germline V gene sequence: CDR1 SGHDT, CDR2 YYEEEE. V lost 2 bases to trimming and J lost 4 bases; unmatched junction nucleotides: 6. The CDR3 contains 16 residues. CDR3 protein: CASSFGTGRGTGELFF. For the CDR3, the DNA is TGTGCCAGCAGCTTCGGGACAGGGCGCGGCACCGGGGAGCTGTTTTTT.

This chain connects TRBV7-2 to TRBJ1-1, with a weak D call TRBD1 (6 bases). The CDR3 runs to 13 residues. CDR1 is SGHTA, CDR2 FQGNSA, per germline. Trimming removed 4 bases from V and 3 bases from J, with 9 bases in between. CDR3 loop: CASSSHRDTEAFF. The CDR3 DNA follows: TGTGCCAGCAGCTCACACAGGGACACTGAAGCTTTCTTT.

In nucleotides, the CDR3 is TGTGCCAGCAGCTTAACTTCGGACGGGGGTTCGCCCCTCCACTTT. Translating gives CASSLTSDGGSPLHF. The chain combines TRBV7-8 with TRBJ1-6, with D perhaps matching TRBD1 (5 bases). The germline gives CDR1 SGHVS, CDR2 FQNEAQ. The CDR3 sequence is 15 residues long. Trimming pared 2 bases from V and 13 bases from J, leaving 18 bases between.

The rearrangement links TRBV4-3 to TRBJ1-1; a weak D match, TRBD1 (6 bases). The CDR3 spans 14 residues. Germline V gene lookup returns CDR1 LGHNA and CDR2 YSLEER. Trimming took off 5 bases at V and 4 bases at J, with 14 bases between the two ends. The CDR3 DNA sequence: TGCGCCAGCAGCGAAGGGGGGGAAGTCACTGAAGCTTTCTTT. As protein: CASSEGGEVTEAFF.

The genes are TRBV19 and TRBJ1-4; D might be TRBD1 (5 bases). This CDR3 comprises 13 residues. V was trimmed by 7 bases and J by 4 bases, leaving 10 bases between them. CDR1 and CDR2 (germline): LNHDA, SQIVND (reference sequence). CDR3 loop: CASTGLSNEKLFF. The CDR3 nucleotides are TGTGCCAGTACGGGACTGAGTAATGAAAAACTGTTTTTT.

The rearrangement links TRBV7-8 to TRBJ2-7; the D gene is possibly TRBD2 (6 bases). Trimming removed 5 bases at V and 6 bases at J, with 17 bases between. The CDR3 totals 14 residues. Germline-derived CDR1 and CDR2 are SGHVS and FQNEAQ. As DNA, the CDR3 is TGTGCCAGCAGCCAACGGGACTGGCCACGCGAGCAGTACTTC. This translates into CASSQRDWPREQYF.

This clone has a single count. The CDR3, as DNA: TGTGTCAGAAGCTTACGAGTATACTCCAATCAGCCCCAGCATTTT. Translated, it gives CVRSLRVYSNQPQHF. The gene calls are TRBV7-5 and TRBJ1-5. TRBV7-5 is noted as a pseudogene. This CDR3 comprises 15 residues.

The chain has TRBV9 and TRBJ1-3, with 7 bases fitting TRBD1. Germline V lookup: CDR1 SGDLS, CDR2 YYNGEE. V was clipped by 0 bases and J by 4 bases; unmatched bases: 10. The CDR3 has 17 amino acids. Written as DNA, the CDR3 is TGTGCCAGCAGCGTAGCGACCAGGGGGGCAGCGGGAAACACCATATATTTT. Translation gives CASSVATRGAAGNTIYF.

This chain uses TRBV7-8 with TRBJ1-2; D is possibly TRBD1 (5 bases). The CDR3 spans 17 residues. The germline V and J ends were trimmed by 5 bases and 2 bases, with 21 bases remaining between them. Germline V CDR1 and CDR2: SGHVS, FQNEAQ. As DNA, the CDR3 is TGTGCCAGCAGCCTCCTGGGGGGGAGCTCCCTCAACTATGGCTACACCTTC. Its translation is CASSLLGGSSLNYGYTF. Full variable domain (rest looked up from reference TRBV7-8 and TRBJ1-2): GAGVSQSPRYKVAKRGQDVALRCDPISGHVSLFWYQQALGQGPEFLTYFQNEAQLDKSGLPSDRFFAERPEGSVSTLKIQRTQQEDSAVYLCASSLLGGSSLNYGYTFGSGTRLTVV.

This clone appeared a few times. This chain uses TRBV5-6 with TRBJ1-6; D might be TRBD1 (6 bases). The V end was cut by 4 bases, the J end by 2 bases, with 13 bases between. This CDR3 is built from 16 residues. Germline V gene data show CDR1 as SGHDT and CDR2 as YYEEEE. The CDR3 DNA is TGTGCCAGCAGCAAGACAGGAAAACCCTATAATTCACCCCTCCACTTT. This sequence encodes CASSKTGKPYNSPLHF.

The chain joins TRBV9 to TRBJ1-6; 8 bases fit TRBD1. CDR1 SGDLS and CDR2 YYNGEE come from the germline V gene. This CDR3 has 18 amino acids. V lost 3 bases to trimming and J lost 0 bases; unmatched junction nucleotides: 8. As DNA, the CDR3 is TGTGCCAGCAGCGCCGGACAGGGACAGAGCTCCTATAATTCACCCCTCCACTTT. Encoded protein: CASSAGQGQSSYNSPLHF.

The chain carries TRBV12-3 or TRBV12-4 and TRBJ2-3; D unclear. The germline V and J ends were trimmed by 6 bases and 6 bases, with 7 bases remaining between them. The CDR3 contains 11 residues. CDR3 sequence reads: CASSRVDTQYF. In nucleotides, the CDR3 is TGTGCCAGCAGCCGGGTGGATACGCAGTATTTT.

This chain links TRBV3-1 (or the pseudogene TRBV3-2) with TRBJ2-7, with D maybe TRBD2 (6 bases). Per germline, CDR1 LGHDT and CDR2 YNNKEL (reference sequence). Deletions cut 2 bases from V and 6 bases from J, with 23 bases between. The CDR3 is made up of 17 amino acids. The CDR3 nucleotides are TGTGCCAGCAGCCAACCCAGGTGGGGGGACTCCCCGGGCGAGCAGTACTTC. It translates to CASSQPRWGDSPGEQYF.